One sample yielded the 21 T cell receptor beta chains listed below, sequenced in a study of regulatory T cells in long-lasting Graves disease. Time point noted: newly diagnosed GD, antithyroid drugs for less than 3 months. Researchers made the TCR library from RNA that was extracted from PBMCs. The authors built TCR beta libraries using iRepertoire HTBI primers and Arm-PCR of CDR3 regions. Using its own MiXCR run on the multiplex PCR reads, TCRdb lists one record per CDR3 protein. Among hundreds of thousands of distinct CDR3 sequences listed, 16% were seen once. The same data also contributed to another study, on T cells in Graves' hyperthyroidism and ophthalmopathy.

The input for sequencing was peripheral blood mononuclear cells (PBMCs), taken at new diagnosis, from a patient treated with antithyroid drugs. Receptor source: a young woman with Graves disease.

This clonotype was seen many times. The chain links TRBV5-1 to TRBJ1-4, with D unclear. CDR3 length: 15 residues. Germline V lookup: CDR1 SGHRS, CDR2 YFSETQ. V was trimmed by 0 bases and J by 5 bases, leaving 11 bases between them. CDR3 amino acids: CASSLANGRNEKLFF. The CDR3 bases are TGCGCCAGCAGCTTGGCGAACGGGAGGAATGAAAAACTGTTTTTT.

This clonotype was found a few times. The genes are TRBV20-1 and TRBJ2-5; 14 positions match TRBD2. Germline trimming cut 1 base from V and 5 bases from J; bases unmatched to any gene: 6. Germline V gene data show CDR1 as DFQATT and CDR2 as SNEGSKA (reference sequence). The CDR3 is made up of 16 amino acids. This CDR3 is CSARAGTSGSRETQYF. The DNA for the CDR3 is TGCAGTGCTAGAGCTGGGACTAGCGGGAGTCGGGAGACCCAGTACTTC.

The chain has TRBV6-2 or TRBV6-3 and TRBJ1-5; no firm D call. The CDR3 runs 15 residues. The V gene's germline CDR1 is MNHEY and CDR2 SVGEGT. Deletions cut 5 bases from V and 0 bases from J, with 11 bases between. The DNA for the CDR3 is TGTGCCAGCAGTAGCGGACGCTATAGCAATCAGCCCCAGCATTTT. This codes for CASSSGRYSNQPQHF.

This clonotype was picked up many times. The V call is TRBV6-1, the J call TRBJ1-4, with no clear D. Germline V CDR1 and CDR2: MNHNS, SASEGT. The CDR3 totals 16 residues. Trimming took 6 bases from V and 5 from J, leaving 19 bases between them. This CDR3 reads CASSARLGKRNEKLFF. The CDR3 nucleotides are TGTGCCAGCAGCGCCCGCCTGGGCAAGAGGAATGAAAAACTGTTTTTT.

This clonotype has just a few counts. The rearrangement links TRBV30 to TRBJ2-4; TRBD1 or TRBD2 may be the D gene (5 bases each). The CDR3 is made up of 13 amino acids. The V end was cut by 7 bases, the J end by 4 bases, with 14 bases between. CDR1 and CDR2 (germline): GTSNPN, SVGIG (reference sequence). Written as DNA, the CDR3 is TGTGCCTCTAAGGGACCGTCAAAAAACATTCAGTACTTC. This gives the protein CASKGPSKNIQYF.

This clonotype was observed a handful of times. The V gene is TRBV18, the J gene TRBJ2-3; TRBD1 matches 7 bases. V gave up 6 bases and J gave up 3 bases; unmatched junction bases: 9. This CDR3 is built from 15 residues. Germline CDR1 reads KGHSH; CDR2 reads LQKENI. DNA of the CDR3: TGTGCCAGCTCGCGAGGCCGGGGACAGACAGATACGCAGTATTTT. This translates into CASSRGRGQTDTQYF.

There are a few counts of this clonotype. The J gene is TRBJ2-6, the V gene TRBV5-4; no clear D. V was pared by 4 bases and J by 4 bases, with 9 bases between. This CDR3 is built from 14 residues. Germline assignment: CDR1 SGHNT and CDR2 YYREEE (reference sequence). CDR3 nucleotides: TGTGCCAGCAGCCTTCGCGGAGGGGCCAACGTCCTGACTTTC. It is translated as CASSLRGGANVLTF.

V gene TRBV7-3 combines with J gene TRBJ2-1, with 9 nucleotides matching TRBD2. CDR3 length equals 16 residues. Germline values: CDR1 SGHTA, CDR2 FQGTGA. The trim removed 1 base at V and 4 bases at J, leaving 5 bases unmatched. In nucleotides, the CDR3 is TGTGCCAGCAGCTTAAAGGGCGGGAGGGCTTACAATGAGCAGTTCTTC. It is translated as CASSLKGGRAYNEQFF.

This clonotype was observed at least ten times. The chain uses TRBV7-3 and TRBJ1-1, with unresolved D. CDR1 is SGHTA, CDR2 FQGTGA, per germline. The V and J ends lost 4 bases and 1 base respectively, with 10 bases between them. This CDR3 has 14 residues. CDR3 sequence reads: CASSSRKGNTEAFF. The DNA for the CDR3 is TGTGCCAGCAGCTCCCGGAAAGGGAACACTGAAGCTTTCTTT.

This clonotype was picked up many times. The genes are TRBV28 and TRBJ1-1; 11 bases are a match to TRBD1. This CDR3 spans 15 amino acids. Losses at the gene ends were 2 bases for V and 4 bases for J; bases not matched to a gene: 3. Germline V gene sequence: CDR1 MDHEN, CDR2 SYDVKM. CDR3 in DNA: TGTGCCAGCAGTTTAATGGGGACAGGGGGCACTGAAGCTTTCTTT. Protein sequence: CASSLMGTGGTEAFF.

The chain couples TRBV9 to TRBJ2-2, with D perhaps TRBD2 (5 bases). Germline assignment: CDR1 SGDLS and CDR2 YYNGEE. The CDR3 is 15 amino acids. With 0 bases removed from V and 3 bases from J, the gap between germline ends came to 9 bases. CDR3 residues: CASSVADGDTGELFF. The CDR3 DNA is TGTGCCAGCAGCGTAGCGGACGGGGACACCGGGGAGCTGTTTTTT.

This clonotype was seen ten or more times. V is TRBV12-3 or TRBV12-4 and J is TRBJ1-2, with D hard to call. CDR3 length: 12 residues. Trimming stripped 2 bases from V and 7 bases from J, with 8 bases between. Written as DNA, the CDR3 is TGTGCCAGCAGTTTATGGTTAGGTGGCTACACCTTC. Residues: CASSLWLGGYTF.

This clonotype has just a few counts. This chain uses TRBV20-1 with TRBJ2-3; 8 nucleotides line up with TRBD2. This CDR3 comprises 14 residues. The V gene end was trimmed by 4 bases and the J gene end by 0 bases; junction bases not matched to a gene: 3. The germline V gene has CDR1 DFQATT and CDR2 SNEGSKA (reference sequence). CDR3: CSATASGSTDTQYF. The CDR3 region has the DNA TGCAGTGCTACCGCTAGCGGGAGCACAGATACGCAGTATTTT.

This clonotype has more than one count but fewer than ten. The chain is built from TRBV18 and TRBJ2-7; D is unclear. The germline V and J ends were trimmed by 6 bases and 4 bases, with 13 bases remaining between them. The germline V gene has CDR1 KGHSH and CDR2 LQKENI. This CDR3 is 13 amino acids long. CDR3 protein: CASSMTGEYEQYF. For the CDR3, the DNA is TGTGCCAGCTCCATGACGGGCGAGTACGAGCAGTACTTC.

This clonotype was detected a few times. V usage is TRBV11-2 and J usage is TRBJ1-6; D possibly corresponds to TRBD1 (5 bases). Trimming stripped 8 bases from V and 6 bases from J, with 14 bases between. The CDR3 sequence is 14 residues long. CDR1 is SGHAT, CDR2 FQNNGV, per germline. The CDR3 reads CASLEGTGNSPLHF. The CDR3 region has the DNA TGTGCCAGCCTCGAGGGGACCGGTAATTCACCCCTCCACTTT.

The sample holds a few counts of this clonotype. V and J are TRBV6-1 and TRBJ1-1; no definite D call. The CDR3 is made up of 13 amino acids. Looked up from germline, CDR1 is MNHNS and CDR2 is SASEGT. Trimming removed 6 bases from V and 4 bases from J, with 12 bases in between. CDR3 sequence reads: CASRENLGTEAFF. The CDR3 nucleotides read TGTGCCAGCAGAGAAAACCTTGGCACTGAAGCTTTCTTT.

This rearrangement joins TRBV10-3 to TRBJ2-6; D not certain. V dropped 8 bases and J dropped 0 bases, with 5 bases sitting between them. Germline lookup yields CDR1 ENHRY and CDR2 SYGVKD. The CDR3 consists of 13 residues. For the CDR3, the DNA is TGTGCCATCGAGGACTCTGGGGCCAACGTCCTGACTTTC. Protein: CAIEDSGANVLTF.

The rearrangement links TRBV20-1 to TRBJ2-2; D call uncertain. Trimming pared 1 base from V and 1 base from J, leaving 7 bases between. CDR1 and CDR2 (germline): DFQATT, SNEGSKA (reference sequence). The CDR3 loop spans 14 amino acids. In DNA, the CDR3 is TGCAGTGCTAGAGCTCGGATGAACACCGGGGAGCTGTTTTTT. The encoded protein is CSARARMNTGELFF.

This clonotype has ten or more counts. V is TRBV24-1 and J is TRBJ2-1; tentatively, D is TRBD1 or TRBD2 (5 bases each). The V gene lost 12 bases and the J gene lost 5 bases, with 10 bases spanning the gap. Germline-derived CDR1 and CDR2 are KGHDR and SFDVKD. The CDR3 is 11 amino acids. This CDR3 is CASGRNNEQFF. CDR3 coding DNA: TGTGCCTCGGGACGGAACAATGAGCAGTTCTTC.

This clonotype came up a few times. The chain uses TRBV19 and TRBJ2-2, with 11 bases aligning to TRBD2. Germline CDR1 reads LNHDA; CDR2 reads SQIVND (reference sequence). Trimming at V came to 6 bases and at J to 8 bases, leaving 8 bases not matched to a gene. CDR3 size: 15 residues. The CDR3 sequence is CASSTLAGAVGELFF. CDR3 sequence (DNA): TGTGCCAGTAGCACACTAGCGGGAGCGGTGGGGGAGCTGTTTTTT. Full variable domain (outside the CDR3, taken from reference TRBV19 and TRBJ2-2): DGGITQSPKYLFRKEGQNVTLSCEQNLNHDAMYWYRQDPGQGLRLIYYSQIVNDFQKGDIAEGYSVSREKKESFPLTVTSAQKNPTAFYLCASSTLAGAVGELFFGEGSRLTVL.

This clonotype was counted many times. This chain joins TRBV30 and TRBJ1-1, with D tentatively TRBD1 (5 bases). Germline V gene lookup returns CDR1 GTSNPN and CDR2 SVGIG (reference sequence). Between the trimmed V and J ends, which lost 0 bases and 11 bases, there was a span of 16 bases. There are 13 residues in the CDR3. CDR3 coding DNA: TGTGCCTGGAGTGTTCTTGGAGGGACGTTGGCTTTCTTT. The encoded protein is CAWSVLGGTLAFF.